This TCR beta chain was documented in a study of beta chain features in type 1 diabetes. Isolation of CD4+ naive, central memory, regulatory and stem cell-like memory cells was achieved by sorting via CD45RO/CCR7/CD25/CD127/CD95/CD27. Post-sort purity exceeded 95% for all sorted populations. The CDR3 sequence is 13 residues long. CDR1 is SNHLY and CDR2 is FYNNEI in the germline V gene. The V end was cut by 2 bases, the J end by 8 bases, with 12 bases between. General study results and limits: In all four CD4+ subsets, TCRB CDR3 length was significantly, moderately reduced in type 1 diabetes. Researchers caution that PCR might favor shorter templates, equally among patients and controls.

All of the isolated RNA was reverse transcribed, so expressed TCRB transcripts were sequenced. The data were produced by immunoSEQ multiplex PCR, yet TCRdb's version contains in-frame clones alone and is incomplete. The table has around 56,000 clones, about 50% seen once; the top ten hold 2% to 3%. For this clone: Its matching antigen is unknown.

This chain uses TRBV2 with TRBJ1-1; D is uncertain. Sequenced: Tregs from blood. This TCR derives from a woman in her thirties or forties with type 1 diabetes. The CDR3 bases are TGTGCCAGCAGTGAAAGGCAGCTACTAGAAGCTTTCTTT. This codes for CASSERQLLEAFF.